The source of this TCR beta chain is a study of cytomegalovirus exposure and HLA in healthy donors. The CDR3 covers 18 residues. The V and J ends lost 3 bases and 2 bases, in that order; junction bases with no gene match: 8. The germline V gene has CDR1 MNHNS and CDR2 SASEGT. This PCR relied on a set of 60 Vbeta primers and 13 Jbeta primers. Clones were read by immunoSEQ multiplex PCR, and TCRdb kept only the in-frame ones, dropping some. The sample lists around 180,000 clones, about 85% occurring once. This TCR came from a woman in her forties or fifties in good health and CMV-seronegative. The sequencing sample was made of PBMCs. The genes are TRBV6-1 and TRBJ2-2, with 11 positions matching TRBD1. CDR3 in amino acids: CASSDLGQGALNTGELFF. In DNA form, the CDR3 reads TGTGCCAGCAGTGACCTAGGACAGGGGGCCCTTAACACCGGGGAGCTGTTTTTT.